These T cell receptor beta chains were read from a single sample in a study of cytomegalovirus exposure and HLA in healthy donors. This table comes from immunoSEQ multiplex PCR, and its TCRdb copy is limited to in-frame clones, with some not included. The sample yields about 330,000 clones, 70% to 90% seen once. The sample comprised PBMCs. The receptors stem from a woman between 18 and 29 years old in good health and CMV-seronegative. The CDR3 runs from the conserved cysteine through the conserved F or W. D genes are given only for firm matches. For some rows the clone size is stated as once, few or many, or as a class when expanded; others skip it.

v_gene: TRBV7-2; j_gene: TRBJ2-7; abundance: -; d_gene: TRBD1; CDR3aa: CASSTPTGFGEQYF; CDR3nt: TGTGCCAGCAGCACGCCGACAGGGTTCGGCGAGCAGTACTTC
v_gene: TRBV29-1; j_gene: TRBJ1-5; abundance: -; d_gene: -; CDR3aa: CSAKAGSNQPQHF; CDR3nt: TGCAGCGCCAAGGCAGGGAGCAATCAGCCCCAGCATTTT
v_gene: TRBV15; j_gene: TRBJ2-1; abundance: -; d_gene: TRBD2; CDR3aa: CATVASGREGNEQFF; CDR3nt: TGTGCCACCGTGGCTAGCGGGAGAGAAGGGAATGAGCAGTTCTTC
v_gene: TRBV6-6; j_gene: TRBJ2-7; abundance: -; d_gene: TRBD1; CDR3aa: CASSSATGSGEQYF; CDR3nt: TGTGCCAGCAGTTCCGCGACAGGGTCGGGAGAGCAGTACTTC
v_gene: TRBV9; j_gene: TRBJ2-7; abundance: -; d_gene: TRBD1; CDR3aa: CASSGGQGANEQYF; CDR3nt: TGTGCCAGCAGCGGGGGACAGGGGGCTAACGAGCAGTACTTC
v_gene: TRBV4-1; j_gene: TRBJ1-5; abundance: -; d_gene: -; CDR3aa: CASSQDLRGNQPQHF; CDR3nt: TGCGCCAGCAGCCAAGATCTACGGGGCAATCAGCCCCAGCATTTT
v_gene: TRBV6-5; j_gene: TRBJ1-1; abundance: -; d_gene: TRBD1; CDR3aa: CASSYGGCRGHAFF; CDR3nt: TGTGCCAGCAGTTACGGAGGGTGCAGGGGGCATGCTTTCTTT
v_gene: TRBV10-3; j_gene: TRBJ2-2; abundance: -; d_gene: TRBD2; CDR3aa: CAISAELATNTGELFF; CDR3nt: TGTGCCATCAGTGCAGAACTAGCGACGAACACCGGGGAGCTGTTTTTT
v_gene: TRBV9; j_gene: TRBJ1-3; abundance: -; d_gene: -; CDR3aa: CASSVGEGAGNTIYF; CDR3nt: TGTGCCAGCAGCGTAGGAGAAGGGGCTGGAAACACCATATATTTT
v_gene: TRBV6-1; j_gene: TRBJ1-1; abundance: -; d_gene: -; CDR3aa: CASSEAGRGGTEAFF; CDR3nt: TGTGCCAGCAGTGAAGCGGGCCGGGGAGGGACTGAAGCTTTCTTT
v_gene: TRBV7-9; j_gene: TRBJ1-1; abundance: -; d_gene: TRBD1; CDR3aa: CAGTGNTEAFF; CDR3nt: TGTGCAGGGACAGGTAACACTGAAGCTTTCTTT
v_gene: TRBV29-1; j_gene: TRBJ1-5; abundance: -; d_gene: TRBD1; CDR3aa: CSHYVRDRGLYSNQPQHF; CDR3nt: TGCAGCCACTACGTCCGGGACAGGGGCCTTTATAGCAATCAGCCCCAGCATTTT
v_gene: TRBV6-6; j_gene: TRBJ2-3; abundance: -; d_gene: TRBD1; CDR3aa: CASSIGTASSTDTQYF; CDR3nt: TGTGCCAGCAGCATCGGGACAGCCTCTAGCACAGATACGCAGTATTTT
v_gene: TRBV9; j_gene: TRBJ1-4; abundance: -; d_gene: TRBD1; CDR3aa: CASSPQGGGKLFF; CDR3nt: TGTGCCAGCAGCCCCCAGGGGGGCGGAAAACTGTTTTTT
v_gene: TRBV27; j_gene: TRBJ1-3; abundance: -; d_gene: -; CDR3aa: CASSSGRGSGNTIYF; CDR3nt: TGTGCCAGCAGTTCGGGAAGGGGGTCTGGAAACACCATATATTTT
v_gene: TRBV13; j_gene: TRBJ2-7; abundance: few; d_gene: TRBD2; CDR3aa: CASGPGSSGRVWEQYF; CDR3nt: TGTGCCAGCGGACCCGGGTCCAGCGGGAGGGTTTGGGAGCAGTACTTC
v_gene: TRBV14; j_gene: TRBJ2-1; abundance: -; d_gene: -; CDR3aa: CASSQMGGPEQFF; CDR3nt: TGTGCCAGCAGCCAGATGGGGGGACCTGAGCAGTTCTTC
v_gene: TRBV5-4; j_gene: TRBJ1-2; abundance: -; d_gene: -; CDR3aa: CASSLKQDGYTF; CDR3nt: TGTGCCAGCAGCTTGAAGCAGGATGGCTACACCTTC
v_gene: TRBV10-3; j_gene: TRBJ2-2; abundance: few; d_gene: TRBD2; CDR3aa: CAISESNSGRFDTGELFF; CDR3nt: TGTGCCATCAGTGAGTCGAATAGCGGGAGGTTCGACACCGGGGAGCTGTTTTTT
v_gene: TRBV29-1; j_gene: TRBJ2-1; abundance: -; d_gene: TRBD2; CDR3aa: CSVEGGLAGYNEQFF; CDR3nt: TGCAGCGTTGAAGGGGGACTAGCGGGCTACAATGAGCAGTTCTTC
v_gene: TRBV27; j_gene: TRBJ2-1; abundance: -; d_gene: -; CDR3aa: CASSLTRASYNEQFF; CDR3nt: TGTGCCAGCAGTTTAACCAGGGCCTCCTACAATGAGCAGTTCTTC
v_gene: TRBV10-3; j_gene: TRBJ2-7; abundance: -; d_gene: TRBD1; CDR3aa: CATGQGSYEQYF; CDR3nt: TGTGCCACCGGACAGGGGTCCTACGAGCAGTACTTC
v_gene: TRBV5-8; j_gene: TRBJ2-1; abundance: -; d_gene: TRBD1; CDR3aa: CASSLVTGGLSYNEQFF; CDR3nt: TGTGCCAGCAGCTTGGTGACAGGGGGCTTGTCCTACAATGAGCAGTTCTTC
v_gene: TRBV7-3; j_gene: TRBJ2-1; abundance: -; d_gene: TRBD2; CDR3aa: CASSPAGGSGREQFF; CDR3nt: TGTGCCAGCAGCCCCGCGGGGGGCTCTGGAAGGGAGCAGTTCTTC
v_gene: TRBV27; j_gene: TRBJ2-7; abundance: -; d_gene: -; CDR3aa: CASSGRAESYEQYF; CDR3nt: TGTGCCAGCAGTGGGCGCGCTGAATCCTACGAGCAGTACTTC
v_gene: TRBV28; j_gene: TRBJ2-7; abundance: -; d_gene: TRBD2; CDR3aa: CASRISGRDYEQYF; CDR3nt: TGTGCCAGCAGAATAAGCGGGAGAGACTACGAGCAGTACTTC
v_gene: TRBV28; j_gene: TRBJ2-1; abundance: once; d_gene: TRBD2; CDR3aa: CASRGAGSYNEQFF; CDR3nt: TGTGCCAGTCGTGGAGCGGGAAGTTACAATGAGCAGTTCTTC
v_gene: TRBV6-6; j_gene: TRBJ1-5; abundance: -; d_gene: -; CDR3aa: CAICRQDGDQPQHF; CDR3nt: TGTGCCATCTGTCGACAGGACGGGGATCAGCCCCAGCATTTT
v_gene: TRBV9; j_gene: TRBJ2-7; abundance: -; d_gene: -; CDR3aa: CASSGGLTTDTYYEQYF; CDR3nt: TGTGCCAGCAGCGGGGGACTGACGACGGACACTTACTACGAGCAGTACTTC